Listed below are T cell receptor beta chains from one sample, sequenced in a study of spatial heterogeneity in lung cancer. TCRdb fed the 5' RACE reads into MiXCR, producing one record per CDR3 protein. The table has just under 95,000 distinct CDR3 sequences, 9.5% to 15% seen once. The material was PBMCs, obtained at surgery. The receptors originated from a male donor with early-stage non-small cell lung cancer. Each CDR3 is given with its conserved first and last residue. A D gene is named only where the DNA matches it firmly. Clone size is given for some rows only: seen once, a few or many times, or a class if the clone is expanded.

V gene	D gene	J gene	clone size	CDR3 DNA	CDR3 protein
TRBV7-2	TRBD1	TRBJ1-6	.	TGTGCCAGCAGGTCCGGGACAGGTTCCGTGAGTTCACCCCTCCACTTT	CASRSGTGSVSSPLHF
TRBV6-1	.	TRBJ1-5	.	TGTGCCAGCAGCCTTGGACGGGGAAAGCATCAGCCCCAGCATTTT	CASSLGRGKHQPQHF
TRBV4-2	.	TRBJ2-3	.	TGTGCCAGCAGCCAAGGGCGGGAAACAGATACGCAGTATTTT	CASSQGRETDTQYF
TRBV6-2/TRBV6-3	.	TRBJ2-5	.	TGTGCCAGCAATTCAGGAGAAGAGACCCAGTACTTC	CASNSGEETQYF
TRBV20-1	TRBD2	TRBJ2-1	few	TGCAGTGCTAAACGGGAGGCCCTAGGGAATGAGCAGTTCTTC	CSAKREALGNEQFF
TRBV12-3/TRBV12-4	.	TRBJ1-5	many	TGTGCCAGCAGTCCTGCACATCAGCCCCAGCATTTT	CASSPAHQPQHF
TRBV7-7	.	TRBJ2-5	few	TGTGCTAGCAGCTTGACACATCTGGGTGAGACCCAGTACTTC	CASSLTHLGETQYF
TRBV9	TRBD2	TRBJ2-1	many	TGTGCCAGCAGCCGTGAGTCTAGCGGGGGTGAGCAGTTCTTC	CASSRESSGGEQFF
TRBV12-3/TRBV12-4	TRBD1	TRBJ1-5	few	TGTGCCAGCAGTTTTGCAGGGGGCCATCAGCCCCAGCATTTT	CASSFAGGHQPQHF
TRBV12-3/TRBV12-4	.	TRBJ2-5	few	TGTGCCAGCAGTTTCGACAGAGGACAAGAGACCCAGTACTTC	CASSFDRGQETQYF
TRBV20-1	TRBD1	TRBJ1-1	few	TGCAGTGCTAGAGATGTGGGCAGGGGGTACGAAGCTTTCTTT	CSARDVGRGYEAFF
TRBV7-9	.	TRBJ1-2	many	TGTGCCAGCAGCTTAGCGAAGATGGGGCAACGAAGGAGCTACACCTTC	CASSLAKMGQRRSYTF
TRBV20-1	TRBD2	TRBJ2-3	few	TGCAGTGCTAGAAGGACTAGCGGGATGTCAGATACGCAGTATTTT	CSARRTSGMSDTQYF
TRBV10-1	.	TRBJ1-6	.	TGCGCCAGCAGTGGAGACAGTAATTCACCCCTCCACTTT	CASSGDSNSPLHF
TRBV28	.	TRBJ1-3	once	TGTGCCAGCAGTTCGGGAGCTCTCTCAAAAGGAAACACCATATATTTT	CASSSGALSKGNTIYF
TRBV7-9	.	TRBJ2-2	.	TGTGCCAGCAGCTTAAGGAAAAGGAACACCGGGGAGCTGTTTTTT	CASSLRKRNTGELFF
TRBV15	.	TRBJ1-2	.	TGTGCCACCAGCAGAGGAGCGGATGGCTACACCTTC	CATSRGADGYTF
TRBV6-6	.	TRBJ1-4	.	TGTGCCAGCAGTGCCCTGTATGGGAATGAAAAACTGTTTTTT	CASSALYGNEKLFF
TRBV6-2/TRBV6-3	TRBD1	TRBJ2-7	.	TGTGCCAGCAGCCTCTTCACAGGGGGCAGGGAGCAGTACTTC	CASSLFTGGREQYF
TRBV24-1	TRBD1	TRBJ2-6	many	TGTGCCACCAGTCCAGGACAGGCGAAATACGCCTCTGGGGCCAACGTCCTGACTTTC	CATSPGQAKYASGANVLTF
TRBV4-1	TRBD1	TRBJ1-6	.	TGCGCCAGCAGCCCTTCGACAGGGGGGAGAAGGAGCTCCTATAATTCACACCTCCACTTT	CASSPSTGGRRSSYNSHLHF
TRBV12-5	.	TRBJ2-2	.	TGTGCTAGTGCCCTTGACAGGTCGAACACCGGGGAGCTGTTTTTT	CASALDRSNTGELFF
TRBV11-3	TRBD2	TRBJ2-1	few	TGTGCCAGCAGCCCTAGCACTAGCGGAACCTACAATGAGCAGTTCTTC	CASSPSTSGTYNEQFF
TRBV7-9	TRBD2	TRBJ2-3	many	TGTGCCAGCAGCGTCCCTAGCGGGGTTATGGTAGATACGCAGTATTTT	CASSVPSGVMVDTQYF
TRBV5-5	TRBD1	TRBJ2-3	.	TGTGCCAGCATAGACAGGGAACTCACAGATACGCAGTATTTT	CASIDRELTDTQYF
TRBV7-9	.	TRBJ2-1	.	TGTGCCAGCAGCCCCTCCGAAGTGGGTTCCAATGAGCAGTTCTTC	CASSPSEVGSNEQFF
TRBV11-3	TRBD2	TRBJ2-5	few	TGTGCCAGCAGCGCCGGGGGGGCAGAGACCCAGTACTTC	CASSAGGAETQYF
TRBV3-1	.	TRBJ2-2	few	TGTGCCAGCATGTCCAGGGGCGGGGCAGACACCGGGGAGCTGTTTTTT	CASMSRGGADTGELFF
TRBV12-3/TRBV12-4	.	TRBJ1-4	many	TGTGCCAGCAGTTTGAGGCAGAGTAATGAAAAACTGTTTTTT	CASSLRQSNEKLFF
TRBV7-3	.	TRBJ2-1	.	TGTGCCAGCAGCCCAACCGCCGGGGATTACAATGAGCAGTTCTTC	CASSPTAGDYNEQFF
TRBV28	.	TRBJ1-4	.	TGTGCCAGCAGTGAGTTTGTGGTTTACAGGGATGTGATCAGTGATGCGGCTAATGAAAAACTGTTTTTT	CASSEFVVYRDVISDAANEKLFF
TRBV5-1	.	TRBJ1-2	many	TGCGCCAGCAGCCCTGCTACAGGGACCGGCTACACCTTC	CASSPATGTGYTF
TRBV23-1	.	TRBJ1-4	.	TGCGCCAGCAGTGGTGGGCAACAAGAGGAAAAACTGTTTTTT	CASSGGQQEEKLFF
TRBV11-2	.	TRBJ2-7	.	TGTGCCAGCAGCTCCCTCGGGGTTACCTACGAGCAGTACTTC	CASSSLGVTYEQYF
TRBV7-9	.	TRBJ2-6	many	TGTGCCAGCAGCTTAGCGCGGGGTTTCTCTGGGGCCAACGTCCTGACTTTC	CASSLARGFSGANVLTF
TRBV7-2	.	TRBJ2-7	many	TGTGCCAGCACCGTGTCAGGGGGGCGCTCCTACGAGCAGTACTTC	CASTVSGGRSYEQYF
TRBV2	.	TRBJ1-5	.	TGTGCCAGCAGTGTCCGCCGGGAAAGCAATCAGCCCCAGCATTTT	CASSVRRESNQPQHF